These 8 T cell receptor beta chains originate from one sample sequenced in a study of T cell responses to AZD1222 COVID-19 vaccine. Only in-frame clones appear in the TCRdb table, and some are missing; sequencing was by immunoSEQ multiplex PCR. The top ten hold more than 0.9% of the sample, which has 150,000 or so clones, about 89% seen once. The specimen was peripheral blood, collected 28 days after the second AZD1222 dose. The receptors originated from an adult who received the AZD1222 COVID-19 vaccine.

The chain recombines TRBV6-1 with TRBJ1-6; D is uncertain. Per germline, CDR1 MNHNS and CDR2 SASEGT. The CDR3 has 15 amino acids. V dropped 2 bases and J dropped 2 bases, with 7 bases sitting between them. CDR3 bases: TGTGCCAGCAGTGAAACCAGAGCCTATAATTCACCCCTCCACTTT. It yields the protein CASSETRAYNSPLHF.

V and J are TRBV29-1 and TRBJ1-4; no clear D. Germline CDR1 SQVTM, CDR2 ANQGSEA. Between the trimmed V and J ends, which lost 5 bases and 7 bases, there was a span of 17 bases. This CDR3 has 14 residues. The chain's CDR3 is CSVSPRSQSEKLFF. The CDR3, as DNA: TGCAGCGTTTCCCCTCGGTCACAGAGTGAAAAACTGTTTTTT.

V gene TRBV4-1 combines with J gene TRBJ1-2; the D is unclear. With 1 base removed from V and 8 bases from J, the gap between germline ends came to 17 bases. This CDR3 is 15 amino acids long. CDR1 and CDR2 (germline): MGHRA, YSYEKL. CDR3 residues: CASSQGVAGLLGYTF. The CDR3 coding sequence is TGCGCCAGCAGCCAAGGAGTCGCGGGCTTGTTGGGCTACACCTTC.

J is TRBJ2-2 and V is TRBV9; TRBD1 agrees at 11 bases. Germline CDR1 SGDLS, CDR2 YYNGEE. CDR3 length: 16 residues. Trimming cost V 0 bases and J 5 bases; bases outside gene matches: 3. The CDR3 region has the DNA TGTGCCAGCAGCGTAGAAGGGACAGGGGGGACCGGGGAGCTGTTTTTT. It encodes CASSVEGTGGTGELFF.

The genes are TRBV5-6 and TRBJ2-1; 7 positions agree with TRBD2. The CDR3 has 15 residues. Losses at the gene ends were 3 bases for V and 10 bases for J; bases not matched to a gene: 13. Germline loops: CDR1 SGHDT, CDR2 YYEEEE. CDR3 sequence (DNA): TGTGCCAGCAGCTGGGAGGGGCGGGTGAGCTGGGAGCAGTTCTTC. As protein: CASSWEGRVSWEQFF.

The chain uses TRBV28 and TRBJ1-3; D remains ambiguous. This CDR3 comprises 16 residues. V shed 3 bases and J shed 2 bases, with 14 bases lying between them. Germline CDR1 reads MDHEN; CDR2 reads SYDVKM. The CDR3 nucleotides read TGTGCCAGCAGTTTCCCCGGACTTTACCCTGGAAACACCATATATTTT. Residues: CASSFPGLYPGNTIYF.

The chain employs TRBV28 and TRBJ1-2; no firm D call. The germline V gene encodes CDR1 MDHEN and CDR2 SYDVKM. CDR3 length equals 10 residues. Trimming stripped 8 bases from V and 6 bases from J, with 7 bases between. The CDR3 region is CASRGNGYTF. The CDR3 DNA reads TGTGCCAGCCGAGGGAATGGCTACACCTTC.

The rearrangement joins TRBV5-4 to TRBJ1-3, with 12 nucleotides matching TRBD1. Trimming took 4 bases from V and 4 from J; bases not matched to a gene: 15. The CDR3 has 19 residues. Germline CDR1 is SGHNT and CDR2 is YYREEE (reference sequence). The CDR3 spells CASSRIPPGQGARGNTIYF. The CDR3 bases are TGTGCCAGCAGCCGTATACCGCCGGGACAGGGGGCGAGGGGAAACACCATATATTTT.